Listed below are T cell receptor beta chains from one sample, sequenced in a study of blood T cell repertoires in COVID-19. Sequencing was performed with immunoSEQ multiplex PCR; in TCRdb, only in-frame clones are kept and a portion is missing. The data contain 200,000 or so clones, around 85% of them singletons. The sample comprised peripheral blood. The receptors come from a man in his sixties with acute or convalescent COVID-19. Each CDR3 is given with its conserved first and last residue. A D gene is named only where the DNA matches it firmly. Size is omitted from some rows. Given values are once, few, many or a class for expanded clones.

j_gene: TRBJ1-2
d_gene: NA
v_gene: TRBV3-1/TRBV3-2
abundance: few
CDR3aa: CASSPAWGVFDYGYTF
CDR3nt: TGTGCCAGCAGCCCCGCGTGGGGCGTTTTCGACTATGGCTACACCTTC

j_gene: TRBJ1-2
d_gene: TRBD1
v_gene: TRBV6-6
abundance: few
CDR3aa: CASRGDSGREGGYTF
CDR3nt: TGTGCCAGCAGAGGGGACAGCGGCCGTGAGGGTGGCTACACCTTC

j_gene: TRBJ2-1
d_gene: TRBD2
v_gene: TRBV4-3
abundance: NA
CDR3aa: CASSRQAGGFNEQFF
CDR3nt: TGCGCCAGCAGCCGTCAAGCGGGAGGTTTCAATGAGCAGTTCTTC

j_gene: TRBJ2-1
d_gene: TRBD2
v_gene: TRBV29-1
abundance: NA
CDR3aa: CSETSGRRYEQFF
CDR3nt: TGCAGTGAGACTAGCGGGAGAAGGTATGAGCAGTTCTTC

j_gene: TRBJ2-7
d_gene: NA
v_gene: TRBV27
abundance: NA
CDR3aa: CASSLSGGLTYEQYF
CDR3nt: TGTGCCAGCAGTTTGAGCGGAGGTTTGACTTACGAGCAGTACTTC

j_gene: TRBJ2-7
d_gene: NA
v_gene: TRBV2
abundance: NA
CDR3aa: CASSDGYEQYF
CDR3nt: TGTGCCAGCAGTGACGGGTACGAGCAGTACTTC

j_gene: TRBJ2-2
d_gene: NA
v_gene: TRBV5-1
abundance: few
CDR3aa: CASSLAGGRRDRGGELFF
CDR3nt: TGCGCCAGCAGCTTGGCCGGTGGACGTCGGGATCGAGGCGGGGAGCTGTTTTTT

j_gene: TRBJ2-7
d_gene: NA
v_gene: TRBV29-1
abundance: NA
CDR3aa: CSIAQSSYEQYF
CDR3nt: TGCAGCATAGCTCAAAGCTCCTACGAGCAGTACTTC

j_gene: TRBJ2-1
d_gene: NA
v_gene: TRBV7-9
abundance: NA
CDR3aa: CASSEASYNEQFF
CDR3nt: TGTGCCAGCAGCGAAGCTAGCTACAATGAGCAGTTCTTC

j_gene: TRBJ2-5
d_gene: NA
v_gene: TRBV3-1/TRBV3-2
abundance: once
CDR3aa: CASSQTFPNGETQYF
CDR3nt: TGTGCCAGCAGCCAGACGTTCCCTAACGGGGAGACCCAGTACTTC

j_gene: TRBJ2-1
d_gene: NA
v_gene: TRBV5-1
abundance: NA
CDR3aa: CASSTRGSYNEQFF
CDR3nt: TGCGCCAGCAGCACCCGGGGCTCCTACAATGAGCAGTTCTTC

j_gene: TRBJ2-3
d_gene: TRBD2
v_gene: TRBV19
abundance: NA
CDR3aa: CASSMPGLADSSTDTQYF
CDR3nt: TGTGCCAGTAGTATGCCGGGACTAGCGGACTCTAGCACAGATACGCAGTATTTT

j_gene: TRBJ1-3
d_gene: NA
v_gene: TRBV5-1
abundance: NA
CDR3aa: CASSLEAGSGNTIYF
CDR3nt: TGCGCCAGCAGCTTGGAGGCAGGATCTGGAAACACCATATATTTT

j_gene: TRBJ2-3
d_gene: NA
v_gene: TRBV18
abundance: NA
CDR3aa: CASSADTQYF
CDR3nt: TGTGCCAGCTCCGCAGATACGCAGTATTTT

j_gene: TRBJ1-1
d_gene: NA
v_gene: TRBV28
abundance: NA
CDR3aa: CASRTTAMNTEAFF
CDR3nt: TGTGCCAGCAGGACGACAGCCATGAACACTGAAGCTTTCTTT

j_gene: TRBJ2-7
d_gene: TRBD2
v_gene: TRBV4-3
abundance: NA
CDR3aa: CASSHRTSGTPEQYF
CDR3nt: TGCGCCAGCAGCCACCGGACTAGCGGGACTCCCGAGCAGTACTTC

j_gene: TRBJ2-2
d_gene: NA
v_gene: TRBV19
abundance: NA
CDR3aa: CASSIGGGTGELFF
CDR3nt: TGTGCCAGTAGTATAGGGGGCGGCACCGGGGAGCTGTTTTTT

j_gene: TRBJ1-5
d_gene: TRBD1
v_gene: TRBV7-2
abundance: NA
CDR3aa: CASSLEAGGRNQPQHF
CDR3nt: TGTGCCAGCAGCTTAGAGGCAGGGGGTCGCAATCAGCCCCAGCATTTT

j_gene: TRBJ2-2
d_gene: TRBD1
v_gene: TRBV7-3
abundance: many
CDR3aa: CASSLGTGRTGELFF
CDR3nt: TGTGCCAGCAGTTTGGGGACAGGGCGAACCGGGGAGCTGTTTTTT

j_gene: TRBJ2-7
d_gene: TRBD1
v_gene: TRBV7-2
abundance: NA
CDR3aa: CASSSTGTGVYEQYF
CDR3nt: TGTGCCAGCAGCTCAACCGGGACAGGGGTATACGAGCAGTACTTC

j_gene: TRBJ2-2
d_gene: NA
v_gene: TRBV5-1
abundance: NA
CDR3aa: CASSLPPGANTGELFF
CDR3nt: TGCGCCAGCAGCTTGCCCCCGGGGGCGAACACCGGGGAGCTGTTTTTT

j_gene: TRBJ1-5
d_gene: NA
v_gene: TRBV28
abundance: NA
CDR3aa: CASSPPRGGRPQHF
CDR3nt: TGTGCCAGCAGTCCCCCCCGTGGCGGTAGACCCCAGCATTTT

j_gene: TRBJ1-5
d_gene: TRBD1
v_gene: TRBV6-5
abundance: once
CDR3aa: CASSSGGVGQPQHF
CDR3nt: TGTGCCAGCAGCTCAGGGGGAGTAGGTCAGCCCCAGCATTTT